Here is one T cell receptor (beta chain) with its context. The antigen is undetermined. Profiling relied on immunoSEQ multiplex PCR, and the TCRdb table lists in-frame clones only, not all of them. The sample lists some 9,100 clones; approximately 90% were seen once. Losses at the gene ends were 3 bases for V and 2 bases for J; bases not matched to a gene: 1. Per germline, CDR1 MDHEN and CDR2 SYDVKM. CDR3 length: 14 residues. The time point is: newly diagnosed, previously untreated cHL patient sample. Thawed PBMCs were the source of CD8+ T cells, obtained through magnetic negative selection. What served as comparison were PBMCs in newly diagnosed, untreated classical Hodgkin lymphoma. The source of the sample is a study of PD-1 blockade in classical Hodgkin lymphoma. Study observations and caveats: Healthy donors were reported to have higher baseline TCR diversity than newly diagnosed patients. Causes of the repertoire differences remain undefined, possibly disease activity or prior therapy.

Sequencing was carried out using CD8+ T cells from blood. The rearrangement joins TRBV28 to TRBJ1-5; 7 bases match TRBD1. This receptor was identified in a human donor with classical Hodgkin lymphoma. The DNA of the CDR3 is TGTGCCAGCAGTTTTACAGGGGGCAATCAGCCCCAGCATTTT. Translation: CASSFTGGNQPQHF.